The 32 T cell receptor beta chains below all came from one sample that was sequenced in a study of identifying expanded T cells in peripheral blood. Sequencing was performed with immunoSEQ multiplex PCR; in TCRdb, only in-frame clones are kept and a portion is missing. The table has 81,000 or so clones, 84% seen once; the top ten hold about 20%. Sequencing was done on a sample of blood. The receptors derive from a person aged 18 to 70 in good health.

The V gene is TRBV21-1, the J gene TRBJ2-7; the tabulated D call, TRBD2, remains unverified against the DNA. TRBV21-1 is a recognized pseudogene. The CDR3 covers 18 residues. This CDR3 reads CASSNGRTTPITYYEQYF. In DNA form, the CDR3 reads TGTGCCAGCAGCAACGGGAGGACTACACCCATAACTTACTACGAGCAGTACTTC.

V usage is TRBV21-1 and J usage is TRBJ2-1; the table's D call, TRBD2, was not checked against the DNA. TRBV21-1 is a pseudogene locus. This CDR3 is built from 16 residues. As DNA, the CDR3 is TGTGCCAGCAGCAAAGGCGAGCGGACCTCCTACAATGAGCAGTTCTTC. Translated, it gives CASSKGERTSYNEQFF.

This clone was seen a single time. The chain uses TRBV18 and TRBJ2-7; 12 positions match TRBD2. V shed 1 base and J 3 bases; nucleotides not matched to a gene: 1. The CDR3 is made up of 15 amino acids. Germline CDR1 is KGHSH and CDR2 is LQKENI. CDR3 sequence: CASSPQTSGSYEQYF. The CDR3, as DNA: TGTGCCAGCTCACCACAGACTAGCGGGAGCTACGAGCAGTACTTC.

The count of this clone is one. The chain is built from TRBV30 and TRBJ1-4; TRBD1 might be the D (6 bases). The V end was cut by 0 bases, the J end by 15 bases, with 23 bases between. CDR1 is GTSNPN, CDR2 SVGIG, per germline (reference sequence). The length of the CDR3 is 15 residues. In DNA form, the CDR3 reads TGTGCCTGGAGTGTACTAGACTCACGGCAGGGGAGGTTGTTTTTT. This encodes CAWSVLDSRQGRLFF. The variable domain in full, with the rest retrieved from reference TRBV30 and TRBJ1-4, is SQTIHQWPATLVQPVGSPLSLECTVEGTSNPNLYWYRQAAGRGLQLLFYSVGIGQISSEVPQNLSASRPQDRQFILSSKKLLLSDSGFYLCAWSVLDSRQGRLFFGSGTQLSVL.

V is TRBV5-1 and J is TRBJ2-3, with D unclear. Germline V gene lookup returns CDR1 SGHRS and CDR2 YFSETQ. The length of the CDR3 is 14 residues. Trimming left V 0 bases short and J 0 bases short, with 5 bases between. The CDR3 bases are TGCGCCAGCAGCTTGGCCCGGAGCACAGATACGCAGTATTTT. Its translation: CASSLARSTDTQYF.

As DNA, the CDR3 is TGTGCCAGCAGTGACCCCGGACAAGGAAACACCGGGGAGCTGTTTTTT. Amino acid sequence: CASSDPGQGNTGELFF. V is TRBV6-4 and J is TRBJ2-2; D is perhaps TRBD1 (5 bases). Trimming took off 2 bases at V and 2 bases at J, with 12 bases between the two ends. The CDR3 is made up of 16 amino acids. In germline, CDR1 is MRHNA, CDR2 SNTAGT.

This clone occurred once. The V and J genes are TRBV7-8 and TRBJ2-7; 8 nucleotides agree with TRBD2. After removal of 5 bases from V and 2 bases from J, the junction contained 8 bases not matched to a gene. Germline values: CDR1 SGHVS, CDR2 FQNEAQ. The CDR3 consists of 15 residues. CDR3 nucleotides: TGTGCCAGCAGCCCCCAGGCGCGGGAGGCCTACGAGCAGTACTTC. Translating gives CASSPQAREAYEQYF. Looking up the rest from reference TRBV7-8 and TRBJ2-7 gives the full variable domain: GAGVSQSPRYKVAKRGQDVALRCDPISGHVSLFWYQQALGQGPEFLTYFQNEAQLDKSGLPSDRFFAERPEGSVSTLKIQRTQQEDSAVYLCASSPQAREAYEQYFGPGTRLTVT.

This clone was picked up one time. The V call is TRBV7-6, the J call TRBJ2-7, with no clear D. The CDR3 extends over 14 amino acids. Trimming took 5 bases from V and 0 from J, leaving 11 bases between them. CDR1 and CDR2 (germline): SGHVS, FNYEAQ. The CDR3, as DNA: TGTGCCAGCAGCCGGGCGGCTCCCTCCTACGAGCAGTACTTC. Residues: CASSRAAPSYEQYF.

The V and J genes are TRBV4-2 and TRBJ1-5, with 7 nucleotides matching TRBD1. V was clipped by 5 bases and J by 0 bases; unmatched bases: 7. Germline lookup yields CDR1 LGHNA and CDR2 YNFKEQ. The CDR3 consists of 16 residues. Here the CDR3 DNA reads TGTGCCAGCAGCACCTCCCAGGGGGATAGCAATCAGCCCCAGCATTTT. This translates into CASSTSQGDSNQPQHF.

The genes are TRBV7-8 and TRBJ2-3; maybe TRBD2 (5 bases). The CDR3 spans 14 residues. CDR1 is SGHVS and CDR2 is FQNEAQ in the germline V gene. Trimming removed 4 bases from V and 5 bases from J, with 13 bases in between. The CDR3 coding sequence is TGTGCCAGCAGCTCAATCCCCCGGGGAGATACGCAGTATTTT. It yields the protein CASSSIPRGDTQYF. Full variable domain (missing parts from reference TRBV7-8 and TRBJ2-3): GAGVSQSPRYKVAKRGQDVALRCDPISGHVSLFWYQQALGQGPEFLTYFQNEAQLDKSGLPSDRFFAERPEGSVSTLKIQRTQQEDSAVYLCASSSIPRGDTQYFGPGTRLTVL.

V usage is TRBV4-3 and J usage is TRBJ2-3, with TRBD1 identical over 7 bases. Germline CDR1 is LGHNA and CDR2 is YSLEER. This CDR3 spans 15 amino acids. J was trimmed by 2 bases and V by 4 bases; bases with no gene match: 6. The CDR3 sequence: CASSPFTGDTDTQYF. The DNA of the CDR3 is TGCGCCAGCAGCCCTTTCACAGGGGACACAGATACGCAGTATTTT.

The rearrangement uses TRBV10-3 and TRBJ1-5; possibly TRBD1 for D (5 bases). Germline V gene lookup returns CDR1 ENHRY and CDR2 SYGVKD. The length of the CDR3 is 13 residues. The germline V and J ends were trimmed by 4 bases and 5 bases, with 9 bases remaining between them. In DNA, the CDR3 is TGTGCCATCAGTGTCACAGGTTATCAGCCCCAGCATTTT. Translating it yields CAISVTGYQPQHF.

The chain recombines TRBV7-8 with TRBJ1-6, with D uncertain. Germline assignment: CDR1 SGHVS and CDR2 FQNEAQ. The V end was cut by 6 bases, the J end by 9 bases, with 15 bases between. CDR3 size: 14 residues. The CDR3, as DNA: TGTGCCAGCAGTAACGACGGGGAAATTTCACCCCTCCACTTT. Translation gives CASSNDGEISPLHF.

V and J are TRBV6-6 and TRBJ2-3; 7 positions match TRBD1. V dropped 6 bases and J dropped 7; count of bases not matched to a gene: 7. The length of the CDR3 is 13 residues. The V gene's germline CDR1 is MNHNY and CDR2 SVGAGI (reference sequence). The CDR3 coding sequence is TGTGCCAGCAGCCCCACAGGGGCAAATACGCAGTATTTT. This gives the protein CASSPTGANTQYF.

This rearrangement joins TRBV29-1 to TRBJ2-3; D gene uncertain. Germline V gene data show CDR1 as SQVTM and CDR2 as ANQGSEA. This CDR3 is 13 amino acids long. The V gene lost 7 bases and the J gene lost 1 base, with 12 bases spanning the gap. The CDR3, as DNA: TGCAGCGATCTAGGGCTGGGCACAGATACGCAGTATTTT. Translated: CSDLGLGTDTQYF.

In this sample, this clone turned up once. The gene calls are TRBV7-8 and TRBJ2-7; no definite D call. Trimming left V 10 bases short and J 7 bases short, with 17 bases between. There are 12 residues in the CDR3. Germline V gives CDR1 SGHVS, CDR2 FQNEAQ. The CDR3 region is CATRPSMGEQYF. As DNA, the CDR3 is TGTGCCACCCGTCCCAGTATGGGAGAGCAGTACTTC.

This clone showed up many times. The chain combines TRBV27 with TRBJ1-1, with 8 bases lining up with TRBD1. Germline V gene data show CDR1 as MNHEY and CDR2 as SMNVEV (reference sequence). CDR3 length equals 14 residues. The V segment lost 4 bases and the J segment 9 bases; nucleotides outside the gene matches: 10. CDR3: CASSSPGGAWKAFF. CDR3 sequence (DNA): TGTGCCAGCAGTTCTCCAGGGGGCGCGTGGAAAGCTTTCTTT.

This chain uses TRBV7-2 with TRBJ2-5, with 11 bases lining up with TRBD1. CDR1 and CDR2 (germline): SGHTA, FQGNSA. CDR3 length: 16 residues. After removal of 2 bases from V and 4 bases from J, the junction contained 6 bases not matched to a gene. CDR3 nucleotides: TGTGCCAGCAGCTTATTTGGACAGGGGGCGCGAGAGACCCAGTACTTC. This translates into CASSLFGQGARETQYF.

J is TRBJ2-1 and V is TRBV4-1; 11 bases line up with TRBD2. Trimming at V came to 1 base and at J to 4 bases, leaving 3 bases not matched to a gene. This CDR3 spans 16 amino acids. The germline gives CDR1 MGHRA, CDR2 YSYEKL. The CDR3 bases are TGCGCCAGCAGCCAAGGACTAGCGGGAAGATACAATGAGCAGTTCTTC. Translated, it gives CASSQGLAGRYNEQFF.

This clone appeared a few times. V usage is TRBV14 and J usage is TRBJ1-1; 7 bases fit TRBD1. Germline V gene lookup returns CDR1 SGHDN and CDR2 FVKESK. This CDR3 comprises 13 residues. J lost 4 bases, V lost 5 bases, and 4 bases had no gene match. CDR3 amino acids: CASSGTASTEAFF. CDR3 nucleotides: TGTGCCAGCAGCGGGACAGCATCCACTGAAGCTTTCTTT.

The gene calls are TRBV7-2 and TRBJ2-3, with TRBD2 matching over 12 bases. Germline V gene data show CDR1 as SGHTA and CDR2 as FQGNSA. The J segment lost 0 bases and the V segment lost 3 bases, leaving 7 bases of the junction unmatched. There are 18 residues in the CDR3. CDR3 amino acids: CASSLRLAGAASTDTQYF. The CDR3 region has the DNA TGTGCCAGCAGCTTGCGACTAGCGGGAGCCGCTAGCACAGATACGCAGTATTTT. Drawing the rest from reference TRBV7-2 and TRBJ2-3, the complete variable domain is GAGVSQSPSNKVTEKGKDVELRCDPISGHTALYWYRQSLGQGLEFLIYFQGNSAPDKSGLPSDRFSAERTGGSVSTLTIQRTQQEDSAVYLCASSLRLAGAASTDTQYFGPGTRLTVL.

This chain joins TRBV6-6 and TRBJ2-2; D gene ambiguous. Trimming took off 7 bases at V and 9 bases at J, with 9 bases between the two ends. CDR3 length equals 11 residues. Per germline, CDR1 MNHNY and CDR2 SVGAGI (reference sequence). CDR3 coding DNA: TGTGCCAGCAAAGGTAACAGGGAGCTGTTTTTT. It translates to CASKGNRELFF.

This sequence joins TRBV4-2 and TRBJ2-5, with 10 bases that match TRBD2. After removal of 0 bases from V and 10 bases from J, the junction contained 8 bases not matched to a gene. This CDR3 region has 15 residues. Germline CDR1 LGHNA, CDR2 YNFKEQ. The chain's CDR3 is CASSQDLAGARNQYF. The CDR3 region has the DNA TGTGCCAGCAGCCAAGATCTAGCGGGAGCGCGGAACCAGTACTTC.

The gene calls are TRBV4-1 and TRBJ1-3, with D hard to call. CDR3 size: 18 residues. The germline V gene encodes CDR1 MGHRA and CDR2 YSYEKL. Deletions cut 0 bases from V and 6 bases from J, with 21 bases between. The CDR3: CASSQDLRGLMAENTIYF. The CDR3 coding sequence is TGCGCCAGCAGCCAAGATCTACGGGGTCTGATGGCTGAAAACACCATATATTTT.

The chain couples TRBV13 to TRBJ2-5; D not certain. Trimming left V 0 bases short and J 1 base short, with 6 bases between. Germline V lookup: CDR1 PRHDT, CDR2 FYEKMQ (reference sequence). The CDR3 runs to 14 residues. In nucleotides, the CDR3 is TGTGCCAGCAGCTTAGGAGGGCCCCAAGAGACCCAGTACTTC. Encoded protein: CASSLGGPQETQYF.

This chain connects TRBV7-2 to TRBJ2-3, with D unclear. V was trimmed by 1 base and J by 3 bases, leaving 2 bases between them. The germline V gene has CDR1 SGHTA and CDR2 FQGNSA. This CDR3 is 12 amino acids long. The CDR3 reads CASSLGTDTQYF. The CDR3 DNA follows: TGTGCCAGCAGCTTAGGTACAGATACGCAGTATTTT.

This clone was picked up a small number of times. The genes are TRBV7-3 and TRBJ2-1, with 7 bases fitting TRBD2. The CDR3 is made up of 15 amino acids. Germline V gives CDR1 SGHTA, CDR2 FQGTGA. The V segment lost 5 bases and the J segment 1 base; nucleotides outside the gene matches: 5. CDR3 nucleotides: TGTGCCAGCAGCCAGTCGGGAGGTTCCTACAATGAGCAGTTCTTC. Amino acids: CASSQSGGSYNEQFF. The whole variable domain, filled in from reference TRBV7-3 and TRBJ2-1, reads GAGVSQTPSNKVTEKGKYVELRCDPISGHTALYWYRQSLGQGPEFLIYFQGTGAADDSGLPNDRFFAVRPEGSVSTLKIQRTERGDSAVYLCASSQSGGSYNEQFFGPGTRLTVL.

The chain joins TRBV7-2 to TRBJ2-2; D is possibly TRBD1 (6 bases). Germline CDR1 reads SGHTA; CDR2 reads FQGNSA. V was pared by 5 bases and J by 6 bases, with 19 bases between. The CDR3 has 16 residues. Here the CDR3 DNA reads TGTGCCAGCAGCATCTCAGGGGTTCTTCGGTCCGGGGAGCTGTTTTTT. The encoded protein is CASSISGVLRSGELFF.

This rearrangement joins TRBV2 to TRBJ2-2; the D is unclear. Trimming took 2 bases from V and 6 from J, leaving 7 bases between them. CDR3 length equals 13 residues. Germline loops: CDR1 SNHLY, CDR2 FYNNEI. The CDR3 nucleotides are TGTGCCAGCAGTGAACCAAGCCCCGGGGAGCTGTTTTTT. Protein product: CASSEPSPGELFF.

This clone was seen a handful of times. The chain combines TRBV28 with TRBJ1-5; D remains unclear. Germline V gene lookup returns CDR1 MDHEN and CDR2 SYDVKM. V lost 5 bases and J 1 base, leaving 15 bases between the germline ends. The CDR3 is made up of 16 amino acids. The CDR3 DNA follows: TGTGCCAGCAGTGCCCGTGGGTTCGGAAGCAATCAGCCCCAGCATTTT. It specifies CASSARGFGSNQPQHF.

This chain links TRBV10-3 with TRBJ2-3; the match to TRBD2 covers 7 bases. CDR1 is ENHRY and CDR2 is SYGVKD in the germline V gene. The CDR3 totals 13 residues. V was pared by 8 bases and J by 3 bases, with 5 bases of the junction left unmatched. The CDR3 loop is CAIGEGSTDTQYF. In DNA, the CDR3 is TGTGCCATCGGGGAGGGGTCTACAGATACGCAGTATTTT.

The J gene is TRBJ2-1, the V gene TRBV5-1; D gene ambiguous. This CDR3 is built from 15 residues. The V gene lost 4 bases and the J gene lost 4 bases, with 15 bases spanning the gap. Germline V lookup: CDR1 SGHRS, CDR2 YFSETQ. This CDR3 is CASSPTATDYNEQFF. For the CDR3, the DNA is TGCGCCAGCAGCCCGACCGCGACCGATTACAATGAGCAGTTCTTC.